This entry describes one T cell receptor (beta chain). What it binds is not known. This specimen belongs to a study of vaccination effects on CD4 cells after COVID-19. Study results and limitations: The study found marked clonal contraction of infection- and vaccine-induced clones late after vaccination.

Germline V gene lookup returns CDR1 WSHSY and CDR2 SAAADI. Trimming left V 6 bases short and J 2 bases short, with 19 bases between. CDR3 length equals 16 residues. The method was immunoSEQ multiplex PCR; TCRdb's version includes in-frame clones alone and lacks a portion of them. The sample gives under 35,000 clones, about 66% of which show up once; approximately 8.2% is in the top ten. Within the ViraFEST assay, antigen-specific CD4+ T cells underwent expansion with viral peptide pools prior to sequencing. Subsequent to about 10 days of culture, CD4+ T cells were isolated. Each participant was given two doses of one vaccine (BNT162b2 or mRNA-1273).

The rearrangement uses TRBV10-2 and TRBJ2-5; D unresolved. The sequencing used CD4+ T cells from PBMCs cultured with SARS-CoV-2 spike peptides, collected after COVID-19 vaccination. The origin of this receptor is a human donor who received a COVID-19 vaccine. The DNA for the CDR3 is TGCGCCAGCAGCCTAAATCTCCTCCAGCCTCAAGAGACCCAGTACTTC. Its protein product is CASSLNLLQPQETQYF.